Included here is one TCR beta chain sequence, with context. Its matching antigen is unknown. The data are from a study of T cell responses to AZD1222 COVID-19 vaccine. Assay used: immunoSEQ multiplex PCR; TCRdb lists only in-frame clones, some missing. The sample lists 77,000 or so clones; about 90% were seen once. V gave up 7 bases and J gave up 2 bases, with 21 bases separating them. This CDR3 contains 18 residues. CDR1 and CDR2 (germline): MRHNA, SNTAGT. Findings and limits, study-wide: CD4 TCRs covered the whole spike, strongest at regions 160-218 and 743-854. Once two AZD1222 doses were given, Spike-specific TCR breadth and depth went up. At study baseline, merely more than 5 AZD1222 recipients were seropositive.

V is TRBV6-4 and J is TRBJ2-6, with D unresolved. This receptor was identified in an adult in good health. Here the sequenced sample was peripheral blood, taken on day 0 of MenACWY control vaccination. Written as DNA, the CDR3 is TGTGCCAGCACCGAAACGCCCATTTTTCAGCCTGGGGCCAACGTCCTGACTTTC. Its translation is CASTETPIFQPGANVLTF.